This T cell receptor (beta chain) is from a study of T-cell reconstitution after alpha-beta-depleted transplantation in children. The study, taken as a whole, reports: Recipient T cells and thymic progenitors that survived gave rise to the high TCRbeta diversity observed at day 60 in some patients.

Germline trimming cut 4 bases from V and 10 bases from J; bases unmatched to any gene: 15. The CDR3 totals 17 residues. Per the germline V gene, CDR1 is SGHRS and CDR2 is YFSETQ. A word on this clonotype: Its target is not known.

A TCRbeta library incorporating unique molecular identifiers was prepared. Using its own MiXCR run on the PCR reads, TCRdb lists one record per CDR3 protein. The top ten hold roughly an eighth of the sample, which has 550,000 to 600,000 distinct CDR3 sequences, about 23% seen once. The chain carries TRBV5-1 and TRBJ1-6, with 9 bases that match TRBD1. This specimen was PBMCs, mostly from graft donor cells, taken 360 days after TCRalphabeta/CD19-depleted stem cell transplant. The sequence derives from a boy under three years old who had a stem cell transplant for acute myeloid leukemia, so the T cells may come from the graft donor. CDR3 amino acids: CASSGNRDREVGSPLHF. The CDR3 region has the DNA TGCGCCAGCAGCGGTAACCGGGACAGGGAAGTAGGATCACCCCTCCACTTT.